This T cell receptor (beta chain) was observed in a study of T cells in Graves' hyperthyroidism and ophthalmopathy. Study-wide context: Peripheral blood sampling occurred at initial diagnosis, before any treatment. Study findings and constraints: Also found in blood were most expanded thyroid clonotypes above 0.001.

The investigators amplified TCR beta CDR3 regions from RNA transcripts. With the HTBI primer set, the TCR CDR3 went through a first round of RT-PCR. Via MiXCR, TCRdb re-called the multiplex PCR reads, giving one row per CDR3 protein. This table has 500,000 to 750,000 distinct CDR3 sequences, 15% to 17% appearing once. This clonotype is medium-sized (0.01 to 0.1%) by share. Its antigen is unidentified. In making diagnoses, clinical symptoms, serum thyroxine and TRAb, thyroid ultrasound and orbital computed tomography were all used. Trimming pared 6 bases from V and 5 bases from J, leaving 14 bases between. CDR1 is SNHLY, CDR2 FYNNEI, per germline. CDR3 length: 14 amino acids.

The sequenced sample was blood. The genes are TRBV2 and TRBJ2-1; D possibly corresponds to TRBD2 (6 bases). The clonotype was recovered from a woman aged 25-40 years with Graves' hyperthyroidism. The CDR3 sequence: CASRSRDWDNEQFF. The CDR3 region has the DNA TGTGCCAGCAGATCGCGGGACTGGGACAATGAGCAGTTCTTC.